One and the same sample provided the 20 T cell receptor beta chains below, sequenced in a study of T cell responses to AZD1222 COVID-19 vaccine. TCRdb's table, derived via immunoSEQ multiplex PCR, lists solely in-frame clones and lacks some. The table lists some 150,000 clones, approximately 90% of them singletons. Material: peripheral blood, obtained on day 0 of AZD1222 vaccination. All receptors come from an adult in good health.

This clone was counted many times. The CDR3 loop reads CASSLVGINYGYTF. Written as DNA, the CDR3 is TGTGCCAGCAGCTTGGTGGGGATTAACTATGGCTACACCTTC. The chain joins TRBV5-6 to TRBJ1-2; D not certain. V was clipped by 0 bases and J by 1 base, with 7 bases between them. Per the germline V gene, CDR1 is SGHDT and CDR2 is YYEEEE. The CDR3 totals 14 residues.

The V gene is TRBV25-1, the J gene TRBJ2-1, with 8 nucleotides matching TRBD2. CDR1 is MGHDK, CDR2 SYGVNS, per germline. The trim removed 6 bases at V and 1 base at J, leaving 11 bases unmatched. The CDR3 is 17 amino acids. The CDR3 DNA reads as TGTGCCAGCAGCCCCAGAGGTGGCGGGAGGTCCTACAATGAGCAGTTCTTC. Protein: CASSPRGGGRSYNEQFF.

This clone was counted a single time. V gene TRBV19 combines with J gene TRBJ1-5; D perhaps matches TRBD1 (5 bases). CDR1 is LNHDA, CDR2 SQIVND, per germline (reference sequence). This CDR3 is 15 amino acids long. The germline V and J ends were trimmed by 2 bases and 7 bases, with 15 bases remaining between them. The DNA of the CDR3 is TGTGCCAGTAGTATATTCGCAGGGCAGGGACAGCCCCAGCATTTT. Its translation is CASSIFAGQGQPQHF.

The chain combines TRBV15 with TRBJ2-3; D is uncertain. The CDR3 is 15 amino acids. Trimming cost V 0 bases and J 4 bases, with 11 bases left between them. Germline CDR1 LNHNV, CDR2 YYDKDF (reference sequence). The CDR3 DNA is TGTGCCACCAGCAGAGAGTCAGGTTTCGCAGATACGCAGTATTTT. It is translated as CATSRESGFADTQYF.

This clone was observed a handful of times. The gene calls are TRBV19 and TRBJ1-5; D is ambiguous. V lost 0 bases and J 1 base, leaving 13 bases between the germline ends. The germline gives CDR1 LNHDA, CDR2 SQIVND (reference sequence). The CDR3 totals 17 residues. As DNA, the CDR3 is TGTGCCAGTAGTATAGATACCTTCAGGAGGAGCAATCAGCCCCAGCATTTT. It codes for CASSIDTFRRSNQPQHF.

The chain joins TRBV6-5 to TRBJ1-5; perhaps TRBD1 as D (5 bases). Trimming shortened V by 7 bases and J by 0 bases, and 10 bases separated the two germline ends. Germline CDR1 MNHEY, CDR2 SVGAGI. The CDR3 contains 14 residues. CDR3 in amino acids: CASTPGGSNQPQHF. Here the CDR3 DNA reads TGTGCCAGCACCCCGGGGGGTAGCAATCAGCCCCAGCATTTT.

The chain has TRBV27 and TRBJ1-6; TRBD1 agrees at 7 bases. V gave up 6 bases and J gave up 7 bases; unmatched junction bases: 6. CDR3 size: 14 residues. The germline gives CDR1 MNHEY, CDR2 SMNVEV (reference sequence). The CDR3 sequence: CASSNRDRNSPLHF. The CDR3 DNA sequence: TGTGCCAGCAGCAACCGGGACAGAAATTCACCCCTCCACTTT.

The genes are TRBV3-1 (or the pseudogene TRBV3-2) and TRBJ1-1; 7 bases line up with TRBD1. This CDR3 has 16 residues. Germline lookup yields CDR1 LGHDT and CDR2 YNNKEL (reference sequence). Trimming removed 1 base from V and 4 bases from J; junction bases left unmatched: 9. The CDR3 spells CASSQVNRGGVTEAFF. The CDR3 DNA reads TGTGCCAGCAGCCAAGTAAACAGGGGAGGAGTCACTGAAGCTTTCTTT.

The chain carries TRBV28 and TRBJ2-1, with 13 bases matching TRBD2. The CDR3 runs 16 residues. Germline V CDR1 and CDR2: MDHEN, SYDVKM. Trimming cost V 4 bases and J 10 bases; bases outside gene matches: 10. The CDR3 spells CASSSSGLAGEGEQFF. The DNA for the CDR3 is TGTGCCAGCAGTTCAAGCGGACTAGCGGGAGAGGGCGAGCAGTTCTTC.

The chain links TRBV29-1 to TRBJ1-4; D is unresolved. Trimming shortened V by 0 bases and J by 7 bases, and 6 bases separated the two germline ends. Per the germline V gene, CDR1 is SQVTM and CDR2 is ANQGSEA. The CDR3 has 12 residues. The CDR3 loop reads CSVEDGSEKLFF. Written as DNA, the CDR3 is TGCAGCGTTGAAGACGGGAGTGAAAAACTGTTTTTT.

The chain combines TRBV28 with TRBJ2-3; D uncertain. V was cut by 4 bases and J by 5 bases, with 7 bases left in between. This CDR3 is 12 amino acids long. Germline loops: CDR1 MDHEN, CDR2 SYDVKM. The CDR3 bases are TGTGCCAGCAGTTCATCGGGAGATACGCAGTATTTT. This sequence encodes CASSSSGDTQYF.

This chain connects TRBV18 to TRBJ2-1; D is unclear. This CDR3 has 12 amino acids. V dropped 6 bases and J dropped 7 bases, with 10 bases sitting between them. CDR1 is KGHSH, CDR2 LQKENI, per germline. CDR3 amino acids: CASSRRENEQFF. As DNA, the CDR3 is TGTGCCAGCTCTCGACGCGAAAATGAGCAGTTCTTC.

This chain uses TRBV7-9 with TRBJ1-1; possibly TRBD1 for D (6 bases). The V gene's germline CDR1 is SEHNR and CDR2 FQNEAQ (reference sequence). The CDR3 has 12 amino acids. V lost 0 bases and J 8 bases, leaving 7 bases between the germline ends. The DNA of the CDR3 is TGTGCCAGCAGCTTAGCACAGGGAGAAGCTTTCTTT. It yields the protein CASSLAQGEAFF.

J is TRBJ2-3 and V is TRBV2; 8 nucleotides align to TRBD1. The CDR3 is 15 residues long. The germline V gene encodes CDR1 SNHLY and CDR2 FYNNEI. The trim removed 4 bases at V and 6 bases at J, leaving 9 bases unmatched. CDR3 sequence reads: CASSASARGLDTQYF. CDR3 nucleotide sequence: TGTGCCAGCAGTGCTTCGGCCAGGGGGCTCGATACGCAGTATTTT.

This clone was seen once. The rearrangement joins TRBV19 to TRBJ1-2; 8 bases fit TRBD1. Germline V lookup: CDR1 LNHDA, CDR2 SQIVND (reference sequence). J was trimmed by 4 bases and V by 5 bases; bases with no gene match: 12. This CDR3 is built from 16 residues. The CDR3, as DNA: TGTGCCAGTAGTGAGACAGGGGCGGTCCCCGTCTATGGCTACACCTTC. Translation: CASSETGAVPVYGYTF.

This clone was picked up one time. The rearrangement joins TRBV5-5 to TRBJ1-1; no definite D call. Trimming took off 4 bases at V and 1 base at J, with 8 bases between the two ends. Germline V lookup: CDR1 SGHKS, CDR2 YYEKEE (reference sequence). This CDR3 is 13 amino acids long. For the CDR3, the DNA is TGTGCCAGCAGCACACCGAAGAACACTGAAGCTTTCTTT. Amino acids: CASSTPKNTEAFF.

The chain links TRBV28 to TRBJ1-3; D uncertain. Germline V gene lookup returns CDR1 MDHEN and CDR2 SYDVKM. This CDR3 has 16 residues. V lost 6 bases and J 0 bases, leaving 15 bases between the germline ends. CDR3 region: CASRNMWAGSGNTIYF. The CDR3 bases are TGTGCCAGCAGGAACATGTGGGCGGGCTCTGGAAACACCATATATTTT.

The CDR3 sequence is CASRGRSDEKLFF. The CDR3, as DNA: TGTGCCAGCAGAGGACGATCGGATGAAAAACTGTTTTTT. V usage is TRBV27 and J usage is TRBJ1-4; D is ambiguous. The V gene's germline CDR1 is MNHEY and CDR2 SMNVEV (reference sequence). This CDR3 has 13 amino acids. Trimming stripped 6 bases from V and 6 bases from J, with 11 bases between.

The V call is TRBV18, the J call TRBJ2-7; tentatively, D is TRBD1 (7 bases). The CDR3 consists of 15 residues. The germline CDR1 and CDR2 sequences are KGHSH and LQKENI. Deletions cut 1 base from V and 5 bases from J, with 15 bases between. CDR3: CASSPLSGGGDEQYF. As DNA, the CDR3 is TGTGCCAGCTCACCACTTTCAGGAGGGGGCGACGAGCAGTACTTC.

The J gene is TRBJ2-3, the V gene TRBV24-1, with 9 bases fitting TRBD1. CDR3 length equals 16 residues. Germline V CDR1 and CDR2: KGHDR, SFDVKD. With 4 bases clipped from V and 9 bases from J, the junction kept 13 bases outside the gene matches. CDR3 sequence reads: CATSETGQGLVGTQYF. The CDR3 DNA reads as TGTGCCACCAGTGAGACGGGACAGGGCTTGGTGGGAACGCAGTATTTT.